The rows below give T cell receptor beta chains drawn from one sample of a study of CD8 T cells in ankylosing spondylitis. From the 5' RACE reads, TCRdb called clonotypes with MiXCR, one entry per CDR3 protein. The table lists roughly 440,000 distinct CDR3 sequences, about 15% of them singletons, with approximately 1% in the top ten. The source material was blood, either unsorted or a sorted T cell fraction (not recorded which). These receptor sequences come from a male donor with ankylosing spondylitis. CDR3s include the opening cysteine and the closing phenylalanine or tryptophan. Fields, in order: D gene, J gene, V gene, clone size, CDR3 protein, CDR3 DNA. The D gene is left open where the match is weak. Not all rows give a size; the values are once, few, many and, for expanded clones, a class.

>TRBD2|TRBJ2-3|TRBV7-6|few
CASSLGGLASTDTQYF
TGTGCCAGCAGCTTAGGGGGACTAGCCTCTACAGATACGCAGTATTTT
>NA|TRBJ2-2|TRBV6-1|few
CASSEQGANTGELFF
TGTGCCAGCAGTGAGCAGGGTGCGAACACCGGGGAGCTGTTTTTT
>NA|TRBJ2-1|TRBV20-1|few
CSARSAEPVYSYNEQFF
TGCAGTGCTAGATCGGCGGAACCCGTATACTCCTACAATGAGCAGTTCTTC
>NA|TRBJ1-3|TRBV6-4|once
CASSAKQQIPSGNTIYF
TGTGCCAGCAGTGCCAAACAACAGATACCCTCTGGAAACACCATATATTTT
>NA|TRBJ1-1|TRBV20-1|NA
CSARGDAWTEAFF
TGCAGTGCTAGAGGCGATGCGTGGACTGAAGCTTTCTTT
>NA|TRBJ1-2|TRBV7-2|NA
CASSLGPTDGGYTF
TGTGCCAGCAGCTTAGGACCGACAGACGGTGGCTACACCTTC
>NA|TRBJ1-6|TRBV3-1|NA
CASTPRGHNSPLHF
TGTGCCAGCACCCCACGGGGGCATAATTCACCCCTCCACTTT
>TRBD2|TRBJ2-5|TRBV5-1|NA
CASSLGPTSGQETQYF
TGCGCCAGCAGCTTGGGCCCTACTAGCGGGCAAGAGACCCAGTACTTC
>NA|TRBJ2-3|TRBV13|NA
CASSEEGSSTQYF
TGTGCCAGCAGCGAGGAGGGGAGCTCCACGCAGTATTTT
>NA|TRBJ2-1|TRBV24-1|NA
CATGRTYNEQFF
TGTGCCACCGGCAGAACTTACAATGAGCAGTTCTTC
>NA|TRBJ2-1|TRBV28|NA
CASSPGLAEEQFF
TGTGCCAGCAGTCCTGGATTAGCAGAAGAGCAGTTCTTC
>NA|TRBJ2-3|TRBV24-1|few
CATQTGRTDTQYF
TGTGCCACTCAGACAGGACGCACAGATACGCAGTATTTT
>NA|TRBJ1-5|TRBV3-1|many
CASSQAEGSGQPQHF
TGTGCCAGCAGCCAAGCAGAGGGGTCGGGACAGCCCCAGCATTTT
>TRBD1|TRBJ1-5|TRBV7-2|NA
CASSPQGGSGQPQHF
TGTGCCAGCAGCCCACAGGGGGGATCGGGTCAGCCCCAGCATTTT
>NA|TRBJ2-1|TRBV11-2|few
CASSSSRVLEQFF
TGTGCCAGCAGCTCGTCTAGGGTCCTTGAGCAGTTCTTC
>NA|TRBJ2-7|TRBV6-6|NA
CASSRGADYEQYF
TGTGCCAGCAGCCGAGGGGCGGACTACGAGCAGTACTTC
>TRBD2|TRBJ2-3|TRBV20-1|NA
CSAPRLAISTDTQYF
TGCAGTGCGCCTAGACTAGCGATTAGCACAGATACGCAGTATTTT
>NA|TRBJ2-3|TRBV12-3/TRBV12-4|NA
CASSLDDYRTDTQYF
TGTGCCAGCAGTTTAGATGACTACCGCACAGATACGCAGTATTTT
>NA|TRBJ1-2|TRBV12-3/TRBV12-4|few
CASSSRGGGYTF
TGTGCCAGCAGTTCGAGGGGCGGGGGCTACACCTTC
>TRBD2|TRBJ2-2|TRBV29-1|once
CSVPGLAVNTGELFF
TGCAGCGTTCCCGGACTAGCGGTGAACACCGGGGAGCTGTTTTTT
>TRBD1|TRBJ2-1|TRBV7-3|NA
CASSLKPQIGGEQFF
TGTGCCAGCAGCTTAAAACCCCAAATAGGGGGCGAGCAGTTCTTC
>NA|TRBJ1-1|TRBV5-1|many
CASSLGLSWAEAFF
TGCGCCAGCAGCTTGGGCTTATCTTGGGCTGAAGCTTTCTTT
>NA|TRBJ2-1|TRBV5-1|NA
CASSLRRGPNNEQFF
TGCGCCAGCAGCTTGAGGAGGGGGCCCAACAATGAGCAGTTCTTC
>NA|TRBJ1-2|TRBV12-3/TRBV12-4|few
CASSLAGGGPGYTF
TGTGCCAGCAGTTTAGCAGGTGGGGGGCCTGGCTACACCTTC
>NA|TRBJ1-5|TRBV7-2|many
CASSLAGPANQPQHF
TGTGCCAGCAGCTTAGCGGGCCCGGCCAATCAGCCCCAGCATTTT
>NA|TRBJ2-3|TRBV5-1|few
CASSLAVLSSDTQYF
TGCGCCAGCAGCTTGGCCGTACTGTCCTCAGATACGCAGTATTTT
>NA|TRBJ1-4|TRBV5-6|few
CASTEGGRGEKLFF
TGTGCCAGCACCGAGGGGGGGCGAGGGGAAAAACTGTTTTTT
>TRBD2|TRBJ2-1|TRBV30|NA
CDKARRGDYNEQFF
TGTGACAAGGCGAGGCGGGGGGACTACAATGAGCAGTTCTTC
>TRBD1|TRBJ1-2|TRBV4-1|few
CASSQGDRADYGYTF
TGCGCCAGCAGCCAAGGGGACAGGGCTGACTATGGCTACACCTTC
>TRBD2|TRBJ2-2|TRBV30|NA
CAWSARPGLASNTGELFF
TGTGCCTGGAGTGCTAGGCCGGGACTAGCGTCGAACACCGGGGAGCTGTTTTTT
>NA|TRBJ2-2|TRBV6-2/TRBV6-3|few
CASSYVYGELFF
TGTGCCAGCAGTTACGTCTACGGGGAGCTGTTTTTT
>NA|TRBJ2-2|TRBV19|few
CASSPRFGTGELFF
TGTGCCAGTAGTCCTCGATTCGGCACCGGGGAGCTGTTTTTT
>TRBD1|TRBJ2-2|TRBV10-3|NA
CAISGDRDVGELFF
TGTGCCATCAGTGGAGACAGGGACGTCGGGGAGCTGTTTTTT
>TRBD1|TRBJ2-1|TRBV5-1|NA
CASSAATGDEQFF
TGCGCCAGCAGCGCCGCGACAGGGGATGAGCAGTTCTTC
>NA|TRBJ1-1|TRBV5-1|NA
CASSLEQNTEAFF
TGCGCCAGCAGCTTGGAACAGAACACTGAAGCTTTCTTT
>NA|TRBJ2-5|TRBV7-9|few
CASSLNLGQETQYF
TGTGCCAGCAGCTTAAATTTGGGCCAAGAGACCCAGTACTTC
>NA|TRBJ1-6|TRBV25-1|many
CASSGTEQWALHF
TGTGCCAGTAGTGGGACTGAACAGTGGGCCCTCCACTTT
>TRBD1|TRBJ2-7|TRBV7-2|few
CASSLEGTDRYEQYF
TGTGCCAGCAGCTTAGAAGGGACAGACCGGTACGAGCAGTACTTC
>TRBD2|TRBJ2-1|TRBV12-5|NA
CASGLGFVAGGSEQFF
TGTGCTAGTGGTTTGGGATTTGTAGCGGGGGGGAGTGAGCAGTTCTTC
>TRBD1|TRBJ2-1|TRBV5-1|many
CASSLQGAGANEQFF
TGCGCCAGCAGCCTACAGGGGGCGGGGGCTAATGAGCAGTTCTTC
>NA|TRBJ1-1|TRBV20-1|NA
CCARPQSGYNTEAFF
TGCTGTGCTAGGCCTCAATCAGGGTACAACACTGAAGCTTTCTTT
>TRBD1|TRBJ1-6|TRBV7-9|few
CASSPGTENSPLHF
TGTGCCAGCAGCCCTGGGACAGAGAATTCACCCCTCCACTTT